The next 29 T cell receptor beta chains were all read from a single sample in a study of T cell repertoires in cytomegalovirus infection. The antigens these receptors bind are not known. MiXCR was run by TCRdb on the reads, yielding one entry per CDR3 protein. The sample lists around 540,000 distinct CDR3 sequences; 30% to 40% were seen once. Sequenced material: cultured PBMCs, taken from culture after CMV antigen stimulation. The receptors derive from a human donor in good health (CMV status not recorded). Some clones in this sample may be carry-over from other donors' samples.

The V and J genes are TRBV7-2 and TRBJ1-1; 8 positions match TRBD1. CDR1 SGHTA and CDR2 FQGNSA come from the germline V gene. The length of the CDR3 is 15 residues. V was clipped by 5 bases and J by 0 bases; unmatched bases: 5. The CDR3 DNA reads TGTGCCAGCAGCCCCTCGACAGGGGTGAACACTGAAGCTTTCTTT. Its protein product is CASSPSTGVNTEAFF.

In this sample, this clonotype turned up a few times. The chain uses TRBV5-6 and TRBJ2-7, with TRBD1 matching over 10 bases. Trimming removed 4 bases from V and 5 bases from J; junction bases left unmatched: 6. Germline assignment: CDR1 SGHDT and CDR2 YYEEEE. The CDR3 covers 14 residues. The CDR3 spells CASSPGTGVHEQYF. The CDR3 DNA sequence: TGTGCCAGCAGCCCGGGGACAGGGGTACACGAGCAGTACTTC.

J is TRBJ1-6 and V is TRBV6-8; D gene ambiguous. CDR1 and CDR2 from the germline V gene are MNHGY and SAAAGT. Trimming left V 4 bases short and J 7 bases short, with 11 bases between. The CDR3 loop spans 14 amino acids. CDR3 loop: CASSSGVENSPLHF. The DNA of the CDR3 is TGTGCCAGCAGTTCCGGGGTGGAAAATTCACCCCTCCACTTT.

The V and J genes are TRBV7-6 and TRBJ2-5; D gene unclear. The CDR3 sequence is 15 residues long. Trimming shortened V by 1 base and J by 2 bases, and 11 bases separated the two germline ends. The germline V gene encodes CDR1 SGHVS and CDR2 FNYEAQ. CDR3 residues: CASSLGVTAQETQYF. For the CDR3, the DNA is TGTGCCAGCAGCTTAGGCGTGACGGCTCAAGAGACCCAGTACTTC.

The CDR3 bases are TGTGCCAGCAGTTTTAGGCTCCCTGGGGACTACGAGCAGTACTTC. Protein product: CASSFRLPGDYEQYF. The chain joins TRBV12-3 or TRBV12-4 to TRBJ2-7; D call uncertain. The CDR3 spans 15 residues. V was trimmed by 3 bases and J by 3 bases, leaving 15 bases between them.

This rearrangement joins TRBV6-1 to TRBJ1-2, with D uncertain. Germline CDR1 reads MNHNS; CDR2 reads SASEGT. CDR3 length: 13 residues. The V gene lost 6 bases and the J gene lost 8 bases, with 16 bases spanning the gap. CDR3 DNA: TGTGCCAGCAGACACCTGGGCGTCAAAGGCTACACCTTC. Amino acid sequence: CASRHLGVKGYTF.

This clonotype was counted only a few times. This sequence joins TRBV7-9 and TRBJ2-2, with D unresolved. Germline V gene lookup returns CDR1 SEHNR and CDR2 FQNEAQ (reference sequence). This CDR3 spans 12 amino acids. V dropped 5 bases and J dropped 8 bases, with 9 bases sitting between them. For the CDR3, the DNA is TGTGCCAGCAGCCCGGACGAAGGGGAGCTGTTTTTT. It codes for CASSPDEGELFF.

In its sample, this clonotype was seen many times. The chain uses TRBV4-1 and TRBJ1-2; D unclear. Germline CDR1 and CDR2: MGHRA and YSYEKL. Trimming removed 0 bases from V and 8 bases from J, with 13 bases in between. The CDR3 has 14 residues. CDR3 protein: CASSQELVGRGYTF. The CDR3 bases are TGCGCCAGCAGCCAAGAATTAGTGGGGAGAGGCTACACCTTC.

The chain joins TRBV7-8 to TRBJ2-7; D remains ambiguous. Germline lookup yields CDR1 SGHVS and CDR2 FQNEAQ. The CDR3 is 14 residues long. Trimming cost V 3 bases and J 0 bases, with 9 bases left between them. Written as DNA, the CDR3 is TGTGCCAGCAGCTTCGCGGAAAGCTCCTACGAGCAGTACGTC. As protein: CASSFAESSYEQYV.

CDR3 residues: CASSLGPGRCQPQHF. Written as DNA, the CDR3 is TGTGCCAGCAGCTTAGGTCCAGGGAGGTGTCAGCCCCAGCATTTT. The chain has TRBV7-2 and TRBJ1-5, with TRBD1 as a possible D gene (5 bases). V was trimmed by 1 base and J by 6 bases, leaving 13 bases between them. Germline-derived CDR1 and CDR2 are SGHTA and FQGNSA. CDR3 length: 15 amino acids.

J is TRBJ2-5 and V is TRBV4-1; D not certain. Germline lookup yields CDR1 MGHRA and CDR2 YSYEKL. CDR3 length equals 14 residues. Trimming took 0 bases from V and 4 from J, leaving 9 bases between them. CDR3 loop: CASSQDMFGETQYF. CDR3 nucleotides: TGCGCCAGCAGCCAAGATATGTTTGGAGAGACCCAGTACTTC.

The gene calls are TRBV28 and TRBJ1-5; maybe TRBD1 (6 bases). The V end was cut by 8 bases, the J end by 7 bases, with 12 bases between. CDR1 is MDHEN, CDR2 SYDVKM, per germline. This CDR3 has 12 amino acids. CDR3 amino acids: CASEGGHQPQHF. CDR3 nucleotide sequence: TGTGCCAGCGAGGGGGGGCACCAGCCCCAGCATTTT.

V and J are TRBV12-3 or TRBV12-4 and TRBJ2-1; D unclear. Trimming removed 6 bases from V and 7 bases from J, with 10 bases in between. This CDR3 has 12 amino acids. In DNA form, the CDR3 reads TGTGCCAGCAGCGAGTTTGGAAATGAGCAGTTCTTC. Amino acids: CASSEFGNEQFF.

The chain joins TRBV18 to TRBJ1-6; unclear D gene. Germline V gene data show CDR1 as KGHSH and CDR2 as LQKENI. This CDR3 spans 14 amino acids. V was trimmed by 3 bases and J by 8 bases, leaving 11 bases between them. CDR3 region: CASSPPSRYSPLHF. In nucleotides, the CDR3 is TGTGCCAGCTCACCCCCCAGCAGATATTCACCCCTCCACTTT. The full variable domain, with the rest looked up from reference TRBV18 and TRBJ1-6, is NAGVMQNPRHLVRRRGQEARLRCSPMKGHSHVYWYRQLPEEGLKFMVYLQKENIIDESGMPKERFSAEFPKEGPSILRIQQVVRGDSAAYFCASSPPSRYSPLHFGNGTRLTVT.

This chain connects TRBV19 to TRBJ2-2; no clear D gene. The V end was cut by 7 bases, the J end by 4 bases, with 7 bases between. Germline-derived CDR1 and CDR2 are LNHDA and SQIVND (reference sequence). This CDR3 has 12 amino acids. The CDR3 DNA sequence: TGTGCCAGTAATCGGATCACCGGGGAGCTGTTTTTT. Its protein is CASNRITGELFF. Full variable domain (outside the CDR3, taken from reference TRBV19 and TRBJ2-2): DGGITQSPKYLFRKEGQNVTLSCEQNLNHDAMYWYRQDPGQGLRLIYYSQIVNDFQKGDIAEGYSVSREKKESFPLTVTSAQKNPTAFYLCASNRITGELFFGEGSRLTVL.

This clonotype appeared a few times. The V gene is TRBV4-1, the J gene TRBJ1-3, with 7 bases that match TRBD1. Germline CDR1 and CDR2: MGHRA and YSYEKL. This CDR3 region has 16 residues. V lost 2 bases to trimming and J lost 4 bases; unmatched junction nucleotides: 8. The chain's CDR3 is CASSQPGTALGNTIYF. In DNA, the CDR3 is TGCGCCAGCAGCCAACCGGGGACAGCGCTCGGAAACACCATATATTTT.

This clonotype turned up a few times. The chain combines TRBV7-6 with TRBJ2-7; no clear D. CDR3 length: 16 amino acids. From germline, CDR1 is SGHVS and CDR2 FNYEAQ. The ends were cut back, 1 base at V and 3 bases at J, with 16 bases in the middle. The CDR3 sequence is CASSLGEVEKGYEQYF. The CDR3, as DNA: TGTGCCAGCAGCTTAGGAGAGGTCGAAAAGGGCTACGAGCAGTACTTC.

This clonotype was recorded a few times. The V call is TRBV19, the J call TRBJ1-1, with TRBD1 identical over 9 bases. V was clipped by 6 bases and J by 6 bases; unmatched bases: 8. The CDR3 consists of 14 residues. Germline CDR1 is LNHDA and CDR2 is SQIVND (reference sequence). The CDR3 bases are TGTGCCAGTAGAACGGGACAGGGAATTGCTGAAGCTTTCTTT. This sequence encodes CASRTGQGIAEAFF.

This clonotype was counted only a few times. The genes are TRBV6-2 or TRBV6-3 and TRBJ2-1, with 12 bases aligning to TRBD2. The CDR3 has 17 residues. Germline assignment: CDR1 MNHEY and CDR2 SVGEGT. V trimming: 5 bases; J trimming: 4 bases; junction bases outside the gene matches: 9. The DNA of the CDR3 is TGTGCCAGCAGTCCCGGACTAGCGGGACGGGATTACAATGAGCAGTTCTTC. This sequence encodes CASSPGLAGRDYNEQFF.

This clonotype was counted many times. The chain combines TRBV7-9 with TRBJ2-7; 9 bases match TRBD1. Germline V lookup: CDR1 SEHNR, CDR2 FQNEAQ (reference sequence). CDR3 length: 14 amino acids. The V and J ends lost 4 bases and 5 bases, in that order; junction bases with no gene match: 6. The CDR3 loop is CASSYGQGLDEQYF. The CDR3 nucleotides read TGTGCCAGCAGCTACGGACAGGGGTTGGACGAGCAGTACTTC. The full variable domain, its missing parts supplied by reference TRBV7-9 and TRBJ2-7, is DTGVSQNPRHKITKRGQNVTFRCDPISEHNRLYWYRQTLGQGPEFLTYFQNEAQLEKSRLLSDRFSAERPKGSFSTLEIQRTEQGDSAMYLCASSYGQGLDEQYFGPGTRLTVT.

The gene calls are TRBV28 and TRBJ2-7, with D unclear. V was shortened by 4 bases and J by 0 bases, with 19 bases between the two germline ends. The CDR3 has 17 residues. The germline CDR1 and CDR2 sequences are MDHEN and SYDVKM. The CDR3 nucleotides read TGTGCCAGCAGTTCTCCGGGCCTCGGAAGGTTCTCCTACGAGCAGTACGTC. Its protein is CASSSPGLGRFSYEQYV.

This clonotype was counted between two and nine times. The V call is TRBV12-3 or TRBV12-4, the J call TRBJ1-1; D is unclear. V lost 1 base, J lost 5 bases, and 11 bases lay in between. CDR3 size: 14 residues. The CDR3 nucleotides read TGTGCCAGCAGTTTAGTTGGCAGAAAGACTGAAGCTTTCTTT. Amino acids: CASSLVGRKTEAFF.

This clonotype was seen only a few times. The chain links TRBV6-2 or TRBV6-3 to TRBJ2-1, with TRBD2 matching 11 bases. The CDR3 extends over 17 amino acids. CDR1 MNHEY and CDR2 SVGEGT come from the germline V gene. The J segment lost 0 bases and the V segment lost 2 bases, leaving 3 bases of the junction unmatched. The DNA of the CDR3 is TGTGCCAGCAGTTACGGGACTAGCGGCCTCTCCTACAATGAGCAGTTCTTC. Residues: CASSYGTSGLSYNEQFF.

This clonotype has only a few counts. This rearrangement joins TRBV6-5 to TRBJ1-1; possible D gene TRBD1, 5 bases. The CDR3 has 14 residues. The V end lost 5 bases, the J end lost 1 base, and 11 bases lay between the germline ends. Germline-derived CDR1 and CDR2 are MNHEY and SVGAGI. The chain's CDR3 is CASSPGIGNTEAFF. For the CDR3, the DNA is TGTGCCAGCAGTCCAGGGATAGGGAACACTGAAGCTTTCTTT.

The chain has TRBV6-2 or TRBV6-3 and TRBJ1-1, with D uncertain. From germline, CDR1 is MNHEY and CDR2 SVGEGT. This CDR3 contains 14 residues. V was cut by 6 bases and J by 0 bases, with 11 bases left in between. The CDR3 reads CASRRDGLNTEAFF. The CDR3 DNA reads as TGTGCCAGCAGACGAGACGGATTGAACACTGAAGCTTTCTTT.

This sequence joins TRBV9 and TRBJ2-1, with D perhaps matching TRBD2 (6 bases). The V end was cut by 2 bases, the J end by 0 bases, with 9 bases between. The CDR3 runs 15 residues. CDR1 is SGDLS and CDR2 is YYNGEE in the germline V gene. The CDR3 nucleotides read TGTGCCAGCAGCGTCTCGGGAGCCTCCTACAATGAGCAGTTCTTC. Its protein is CASSVSGASYNEQFF. Based on the CDR3 plus reference TRBV9 and TRBJ2-1, the full variable domain is DSGVTQTPKHLITATGQRVTLRCSPRSGDLSVYWYQQSLDQGLQFLIQYYNGEERAKGNILERFSAQQFPDLHSELNLSSLELGDSALYFCASSVSGASYNEQFFGPGTRLTVL.

The table lists this clonotype with a few counts. V is TRBV7-2 and J is TRBJ1-4; 8 bases match TRBD1. V gave up 4 bases and J gave up 7 bases; unmatched junction bases: 5. The CDR3 consists of 14 residues. Germline loops: CDR1 SGHTA, CDR2 FQGNSA. CDR3 in amino acids: CASSWTGFGEKLFF. The CDR3 bases are TGTGCCAGCAGCTGGACAGGGTTTGGTGAAAAACTGTTTTTT.

This clonotype was seen many times. The rearrangement joins TRBV7-6 to TRBJ2-3, with 12 bases matching TRBD2. The CDR3 contains 17 residues. Germline-derived CDR1 and CDR2 are SGHVS and FNYEAQ. The ends lost 4 bases at V and 5 bases at J; junction bases unmatched: 10. The CDR3 DNA reads TGTGCCAGCAGCTCCTCCCCGACTAGCGGGAGTAAAGATACGCAGTATTTT. It translates to CASSSSPTSGSKDTQYF.

The rearrangement links TRBV19 to TRBJ1-5; 8 bases are a match to TRBD1. This CDR3 region has 15 residues. Per the germline V gene, CDR1 is LNHDA and CDR2 is SQIVND (reference sequence). J was trimmed by 6 bases and V by 6 bases; bases with no gene match: 10. For the CDR3, the DNA is TGTGCCAGTAGCCCCCCCAGGGGGCAGAGTCAGCCCCAGCATTTT. Encoded protein: CASSPPRGQSQPQHF.